This entry lists 11 T cell receptor beta chains sequenced from one sample in a study of glioma-infiltrating T cells. Using RNA template, CDR3s of TCR alpha and beta were amplified with iRepertoire arm-PCR. TCRdb analysed the multiplex PCR reads with MiXCR anew, one entry per CDR3 protein. The sample records some 130,000 distinct CDR3 sequences, more than 20% being singletons. The specimen sequenced was glioma tissue, nonneoplastic brain tissue, or PBMCs (not recorded which). Source of these receptors: a human donor with low-grade glioma or glioblastoma, undergoing nonglioma brain surgery, or in good health (not recorded which).

This clonotype showed up just a few times. The J gene is TRBJ1-6, the V gene TRBV7-8; 8 bases are shared with TRBD1. J was trimmed by 9 bases and V by 5 bases; bases with no gene match: 3. Germline-derived CDR1 and CDR2 are SGHVS and FQNEAQ. This CDR3 comprises 13 residues. As DNA, the CDR3 is TGTGCCAGCAGCCTGGACAGGGTTTCACCCCTCCACTTT. Residues: CASSLDRVSPLHF.

The chain couples TRBV7-9 to TRBJ2-1; tentative D call: TRBD1 (6 bases). V lost 4 bases, J lost 4 bases, and 14 bases lay in between. Germline V gene data show CDR1 as SEHNR and CDR2 as FQNEAQ (reference sequence). This CDR3 is 15 amino acids long. Here the CDR3 reads CASSWLTGSYNEQFF. The CDR3 bases are TGTGCCAGCAGCTGGTTGACAGGTTCGTACAATGAGCAGTTCTTC.

The CDR3 nucleotides are TGTGCCAGCAATCGGAGGACCGGGGAGCTGTTTTTT. It is translated as CASNRRTGELFF. The chain uses TRBV12-3 or TRBV12-4 and TRBJ2-2; tentative D call: TRBD2 (5 bases). The CDR3 has 12 residues. V lost 7 bases and J lost 5, with 8 bases in between.

This sequence joins TRBV7-6 and TRBJ1-1, with 7 bases fitting TRBD1. This CDR3 comprises 13 residues. Germline loops: CDR1 SGHVS, CDR2 FNYEAQ. The trim removed 5 bases at V and 11 bases at J, leaving 11 bases unmatched. The CDR3 is CASSLRGGQEAFF. In DNA, the CDR3 is TGTGCCAGCAGCCTCAGGGGGGGGCAAGAGGCTTTCTTT.

This clonotype was picked up one time. The rearrangement uses TRBV7-2 and TRBJ2-7, with a weak D call TRBD2 (5 bases). There are 14 residues in the CDR3. CDR1 and CDR2 (germline): SGHTA, FQGNSA. Trimming cost V 5 bases and J 5 bases, with 16 bases left between them. The CDR3 sequence is CASSLSSGSHEQYV. The CDR3 region has the DNA TGTGCCAGCAGCCTATCATCGGGGTCTCACGAGCAGTACGTC.

This clonotype was picked up a small number of times. The chain joins TRBV28 to TRBJ2-3; D is perhaps TRBD1 (5 bases). CDR1 is MDHEN, CDR2 SYDVKM, per germline. V was clipped by 2 bases and J by 5 bases, with 11 bases between them. The length of the CDR3 is 14 residues. CDR3 protein: CASSLAQGGDTQYF. As DNA, the CDR3 is TGTGCCAGCAGTTTAGCTCAGGGCGGAGATACGCAGTATTTT.

This clonotype has just a few counts. V gene TRBV20-1 combines with J gene TRBJ2-1; D gene unclear. Germline-derived CDR1 and CDR2 are DFQATT and SNEGSKA (reference sequence). CDR3 size: 15 residues. The V end lost 3 bases, the J end lost 1 base, and 13 bases lay between the germline ends. As DNA, the CDR3 is TGCAGTGCTAGCCGGGCTCGGCTTTCCTACAATGAGCAGTTCTTC. It is translated as CSASRARLSYNEQFF.

This clonotype was seen more than once but under ten times. This sequence joins TRBV19 and TRBJ1-6, with D possibly being TRBD1 (6 bases). The ends were cut back, 6 bases at V and 15 bases at J, with 12 bases in the middle. The CDR3 has 11 amino acids. CDR1 and CDR2 (germline): LNHDA, SQIVND (reference sequence). CDR3 in DNA: TGTGCCAGTAGGCAGACAGGACTCCTCCACTTT. This codes for CASRQTGLLHF.

This clonotype was seen ten or more times. This chain joins TRBV6-1 and TRBJ1-5, with 8 bases aligning to TRBD1. V shed 5 bases, J shed 7 bases, and the junction held 10 bases outside the gene matches. Germline V lookup: CDR1 MNHNS, CDR2 SASEGT. The CDR3 has 15 amino acids. The CDR3 loop reads CASSPTGETGQPQHF. The CDR3 nucleotides read TGTGCCAGCAGTCCGACAGGGGAAACAGGGCAGCCCCAGCATTTT.

The V call is TRBV5-8, the J call TRBJ1-4; a weak D match, TRBD1 (6 bases). This CDR3 is built from 14 residues. CDR1 and CDR2 (germline): SGHTS, YDEGEE. V lost 4 bases to trimming and J lost 8 bases, with 15 bases between them. Here the CDR3 DNA reads TGTGCCAGCAGCACCCGGGACACGAGCGAAAAACTGTTTTTT. Protein: CASSTRDTSEKLFF.

The chain recombines TRBV12-5 with TRBJ2-5, with TRBD1 matching over 12 bases. Germline V gene sequence: CDR1 LGHNT, CDR2 FRNRAP. This CDR3 contains 15 residues. J lost 7 bases, V lost 5 bases, and 8 bases had no gene match. The CDR3 DNA reads as TGTGCTAGTGGTCCCCCCGGGACAGGGGGCCCGACCCAGTACTTC. Translated: CASGPPGTGGPTQYF.